This T cell receptor beta chain is from a study of blood T cells in healthy people across ages. In its sample, this clonotype was seen a few times. With a J-beta primer mix and a sample-barcoded 5' primer, a second PCR ran roughly 6 to 11 cycles. TCRdb reprocessed the 5' RACE reads with MiXCR, giving one entry per CDR3 protein. Here the sample spans more than 700,000 distinct CDR3 sequences, 53% being singletons. Looked up from germline, CDR1 is SQVTM and CDR2 is ANQGSEA. V was pared by 6 bases and J by 10 bases, with 18 bases between. CDR3 length equals 12 residues. The gene calls are TRBV29-1 and TRBJ2-5; TRBD1 or TRBD2 may be the D gene (5 bases each). The material sequenced was blood. This TCR derives from an elderly man in good health. In nucleotides, the CDR3 is TGCAGCGTCGGGACGGGACCCGGGGTCCAGTACTTC. It is translated as CSVGTGPGVQYF.